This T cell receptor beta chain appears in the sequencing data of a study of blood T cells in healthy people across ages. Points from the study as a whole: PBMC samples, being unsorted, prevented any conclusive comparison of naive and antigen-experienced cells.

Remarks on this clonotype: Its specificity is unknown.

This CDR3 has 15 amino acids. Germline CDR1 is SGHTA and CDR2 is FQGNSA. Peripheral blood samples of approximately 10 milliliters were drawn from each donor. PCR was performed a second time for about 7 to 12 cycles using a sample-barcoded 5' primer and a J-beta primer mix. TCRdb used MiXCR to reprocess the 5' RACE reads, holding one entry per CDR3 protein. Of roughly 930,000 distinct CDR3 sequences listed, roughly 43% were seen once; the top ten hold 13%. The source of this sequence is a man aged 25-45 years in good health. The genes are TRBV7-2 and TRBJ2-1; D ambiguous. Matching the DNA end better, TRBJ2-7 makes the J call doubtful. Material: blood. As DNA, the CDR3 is TGTGCCAGCCGGGTGGCAGATCAAATTCGCTACGAGCAGTACTTC. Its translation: CASRVADQIRYEQYF.